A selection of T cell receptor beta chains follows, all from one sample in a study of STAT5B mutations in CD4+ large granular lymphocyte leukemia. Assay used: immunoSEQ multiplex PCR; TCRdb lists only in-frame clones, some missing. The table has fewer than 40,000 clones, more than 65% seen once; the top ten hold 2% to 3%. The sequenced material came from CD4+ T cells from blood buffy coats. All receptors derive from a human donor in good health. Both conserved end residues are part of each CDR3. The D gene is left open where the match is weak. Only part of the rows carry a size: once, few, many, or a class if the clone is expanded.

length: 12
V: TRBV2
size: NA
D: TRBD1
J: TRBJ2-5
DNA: TGTGCCAGCGGGACAGGGAGTGTGACCCAGTACTTC
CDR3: CASGTGSVTQYF

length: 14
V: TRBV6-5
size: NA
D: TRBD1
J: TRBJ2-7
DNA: TGTGCCAGCAGCCGAGGGACAGGGTTTCTCGAGCAGTACTTC
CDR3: CASSRGTGFLEQYF

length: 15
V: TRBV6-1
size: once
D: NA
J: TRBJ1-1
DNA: TGTGCCAGCAGCCCCGCGCCAGGAATGAACACTGAAGCTTTCTTT
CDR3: CASSPAPGMNTEAFF

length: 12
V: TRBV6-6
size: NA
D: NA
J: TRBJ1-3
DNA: TGTGCCAGCACCGAAGGGGGAAACACCATATATTTT
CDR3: CASTEGGNTIYF

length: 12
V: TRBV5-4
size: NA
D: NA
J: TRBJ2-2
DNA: TGTGCCAGCAGCTTGGTGGCCGGGGAGCTGTTTTTT
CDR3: CASSLVAGELFF

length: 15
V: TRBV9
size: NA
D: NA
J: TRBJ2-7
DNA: TGTGCCAGCAGCGTAGGGTGGGGGGGGCCCTACGAGCAGTACTTC
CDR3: CASSVGWGGPYEQYF

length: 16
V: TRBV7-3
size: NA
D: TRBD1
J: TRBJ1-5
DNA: TGTGCCAGCAGCCCCCCCCCGTCAGGGGGCGATCAGCCCCAGCATTTT
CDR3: CASSPPPSGGDQPQHF

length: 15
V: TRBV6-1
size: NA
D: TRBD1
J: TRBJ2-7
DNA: TGTGCCAGCAGCTTTGGGACAGGGGGGCCCTACGAGCAGTACTTC
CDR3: CASSFGTGGPYEQYF

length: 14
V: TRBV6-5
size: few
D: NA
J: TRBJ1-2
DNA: TGTGCCAGCAGTAACCAGGACGGGAACTATGGCTACACCTTC
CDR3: CASSNQDGNYGYTF

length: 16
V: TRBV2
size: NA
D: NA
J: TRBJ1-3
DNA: TGTGCCAGCAGTGGGGCGGGCCGCCGCTCTGGAAACACCATATATTTT
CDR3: CASSGAGRRSGNTIYF

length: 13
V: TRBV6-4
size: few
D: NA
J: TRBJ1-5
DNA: TGTGCCAGCAGTGACCAGGGAGGACAGCCCCAGCATTTT
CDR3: CASSDQGGQPQHF

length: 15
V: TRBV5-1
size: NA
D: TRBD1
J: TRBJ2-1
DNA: TGCGCCAGCAGCTTGTTACAGGGGAGCTACAATGAGCAGTTCTTC
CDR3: CASSLLQGSYNEQFF

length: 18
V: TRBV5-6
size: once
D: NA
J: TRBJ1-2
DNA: TGTGCCAGCAGCTCCTACAGAACCAGGGGATCTAAAGACTATGGCTACACCTTC
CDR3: CASSSYRTRGSKDYGYTF

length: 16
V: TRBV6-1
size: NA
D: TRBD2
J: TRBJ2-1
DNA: TGTGCCAGCAGTGAAGGCGGTAGCGGGTGGCCCCTGGGGCAGTTCTTC
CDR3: CASSEGGSGWPLGQFF

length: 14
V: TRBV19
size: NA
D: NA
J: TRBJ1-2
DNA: TGTGCCAGTAGTACCCCCCTGGGGTTGCGGGGCTACACCTTC
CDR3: CASSTPLGLRGYTF

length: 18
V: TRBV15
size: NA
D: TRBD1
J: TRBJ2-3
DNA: TGTGCCACCAGCAGAGACCCTAACGGACAGGCACGCACAGATACGCAGTATTTT
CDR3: CATSRDPNGQARTDTQYF

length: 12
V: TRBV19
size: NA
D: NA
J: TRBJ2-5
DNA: TGTGCCAGTAGAGGGGCCCAAGAGACCCAGTACTTC
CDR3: CASRGAQETQYF

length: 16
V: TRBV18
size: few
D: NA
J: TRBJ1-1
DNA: TGTGCCAGCTCACCACTTTCATCCGGGTTCACCACTGAAGCTTTCTTT
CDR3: CASSPLSSGFTTEAFF

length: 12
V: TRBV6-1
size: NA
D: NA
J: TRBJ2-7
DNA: TGTGCCAGCAGTCAGGGGCTCTACGAGCAGTACTTC
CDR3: CASSQGLYEQYF

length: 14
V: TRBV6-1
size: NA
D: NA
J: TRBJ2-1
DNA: TGTGCCAGCAGTGAAGAGGCAGGTTACAATGAGCAGTTCTTC
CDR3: CASSEEAGYNEQFF

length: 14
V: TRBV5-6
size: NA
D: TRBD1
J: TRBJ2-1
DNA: TGTGCCAGCAGCGGAAGTACAGGGGTGGGTGAGCAGTTCTTC
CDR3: CASSGSTGVGEQFF

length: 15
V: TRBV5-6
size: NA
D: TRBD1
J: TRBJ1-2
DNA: TGTGCCAGCAGCTCGGACAGGGGGCGTCACTATGGCTACACCTTC
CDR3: CASSSDRGRHYGYTF

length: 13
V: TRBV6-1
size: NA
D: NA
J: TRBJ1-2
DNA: TGTGCCAGCAGTGGTAAAGAGTACTATGGCTACACCTTC
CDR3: CASSGKEYYGYTF

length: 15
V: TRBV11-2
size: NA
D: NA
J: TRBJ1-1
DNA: TGTGCCAGCAGTTTAAATGCGGGCGCGGTTACTGAAGCTTTCTTT
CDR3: CASSLNAGAVTEAFF

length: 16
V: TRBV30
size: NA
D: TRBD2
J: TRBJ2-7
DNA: TGTGCCTGGATTCCAGAAGGGAGGGGTTGGGCCTACGAGCAGTACTTC
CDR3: CAWIPEGRGWAYEQYF

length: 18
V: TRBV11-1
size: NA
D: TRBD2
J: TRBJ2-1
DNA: TGTGCCAGCAGCTCATTAGTAATAGCGGGAGGGCCAGGAAATGAGCAGTTCTTC
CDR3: CASSSLVIAGGPGNEQFF

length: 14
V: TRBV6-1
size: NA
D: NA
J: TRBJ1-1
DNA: TGTGCCAGCAGGGACCGCCTACGGGACACTGAAGCTTTCTTT
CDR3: CASRDRLRDTEAFF

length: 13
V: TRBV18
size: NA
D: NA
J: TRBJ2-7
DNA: TGTGCCAGTCGGGGACCAGGGTCCTACGAGCAGTACTTC
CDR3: CASRGPGSYEQYF

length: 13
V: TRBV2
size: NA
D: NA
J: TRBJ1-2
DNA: TGTGCCAGCAGTGAAACCCCGGATGCACCCTGGAGCTTC
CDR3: CASSETPDAPWSF

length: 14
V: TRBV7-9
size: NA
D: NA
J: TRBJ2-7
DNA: TGTGCCAGCAGCTTAGGGCAGGGCTATAGAGAGCAGTACTTC
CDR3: CASSLGQGYREQYF

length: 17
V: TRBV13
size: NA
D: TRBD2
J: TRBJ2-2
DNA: TGTGCCAGCAGCCGCTTCGCCGAGCGGGGAAAGACCGGGGAGCTGTTTTTT
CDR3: CASSRFAERGKTGELFF

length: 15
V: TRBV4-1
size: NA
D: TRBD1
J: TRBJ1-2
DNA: TGCGCCAGCAGCCAAGCCGGACAGGGGAAATCCGGCTACACCTTC
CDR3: CASSQAGQGKSGYTF

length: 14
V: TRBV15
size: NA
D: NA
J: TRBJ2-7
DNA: TGTGCCACCAGCTCTGGACTGGGGGCTTACGAGCAGTACTTC
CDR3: CATSSGLGAYEQYF

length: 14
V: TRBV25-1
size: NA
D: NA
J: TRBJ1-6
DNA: TGTGCCAGCAGTCCCGGGCCAAGAGATTCACCCCTCCACTTT
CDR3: CASSPGPRDSPLHF

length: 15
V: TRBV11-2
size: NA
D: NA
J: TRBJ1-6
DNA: TGTGCCAGCAGCCTCGGGACACTTGGTAATTCACCCCTCCACTTT
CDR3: CASSLGTLGNSPLHF

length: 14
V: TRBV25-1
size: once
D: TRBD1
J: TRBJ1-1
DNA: TGTGCCAGCAGCGGGGGGGACAGGGACACTGAAGCTTTCTTT
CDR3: CASSGGDRDTEAFF

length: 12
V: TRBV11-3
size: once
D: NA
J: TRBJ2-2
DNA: TGTGCCAGCAGAACCGGGGGCGGGGAGCTGTTTTTT
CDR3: CASRTGGGELFF

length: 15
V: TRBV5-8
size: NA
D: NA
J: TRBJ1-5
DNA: TGTGCCAGCAGCTTGGGGGTAGATAGCAATCAGCCCCAGCATTTT
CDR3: CASSLGVDSNQPQHF

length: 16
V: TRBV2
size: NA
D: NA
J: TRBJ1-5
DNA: TGTGCCAGCAGTGAAAGGAGGACCGCTAGCAATCAGCCCCAGCATTTT
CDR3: CASSERRTASNQPQHF

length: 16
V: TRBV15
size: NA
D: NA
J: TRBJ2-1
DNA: TGTGCCACCAGCAGGGGGGGGCAGGAGGCCTACAATGAGCAGTTCTTC
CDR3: CATSRGGQEAYNEQFF